The clone carrying this TCR beta chain was detected many times. The antigen is not known. A single record per CDR3 protein comes from TCRdb applying MiXCR to the RACE reads. The sample lists 350,000 to 450,000 distinct CDR3 sequences, roughly 5.3% occurring once. These data originate in a study of human T cells and chemical hapten exposure. Per the germline V gene, CDR1 is MRHNA and CDR2 is SNTAGT. The CDR3 is made up of 16 amino acids. With V trimmed by 6 bases and J by 3 bases, 9 bases remained unmatched. Described time point: pre-sensitization, week 0. Noted treatment: therapeutic diphenylcyclopropenone sensitization with weekly scalp DPC. Each patch test followed a blood draw. Overall study results and limits: Patch test score tracked positively with PT1 expanded TCR counts.

The genes are TRBV6-4 and TRBJ2-1; 9 nucleotides agree with TRBD2. The receptor comes from a woman between 45 and 60 years old with alopecia areata. Some clones in this sample may be carry-over from other donors' samples. The starting material was whole blood, obtained in connection with sensitization to the hapten diphenylcyclopropenone (DPC). CDR3 nucleotides: TGTGCCAGCAGCGCGATAGCGGGAGAGGGCTACAATGAGCAGTTCTTC. It translates to CASSAIAGEGYNEQFF.